This T cell receptor (beta chain) is from a study of shared T cell receptors in the human thymus. The method was immunoSEQ multiplex PCR; TCRdb's version includes in-frame clones alone and lacks a portion of them. Among approximately 760,000 clones, around 85% were seen once, and the ten largest hold around 0.0099%. J gave up 3 bases and V 2 bases, and 7 bases lay outside the gene matches. Germline values: CDR1 SGHRS, CDR2 YFSETQ. CDR3 length: 17 amino acids. These same data were also listed under a study on human thymus T cells. That report adds: Healthy Finnish infants undergoing corrective surgery for congenital heart defects were used as donors. Unrelated people showed highly overlapping thymic repertoires, related research reported.

Sequences were obtained from thymocytes. The receptor's source is a girl in the first two years of life with a congenital heart defect. The gene calls are TRBV5-1 and TRBJ2-2; TRBD2 aligns across 10 bases. The CDR3 nucleotides are TGCGCCAGCAGCTTTAATTCCGGGACTAGCGACACCGGGGAGCTGTTTTTT. This sequence encodes CASSFNSGTSDTGELFF.